The entry below describes one T cell receptor (beta chain). Its antigen is still unknown. TCRdb's copy holds only in-frame clones and misses some; the assay was immunoSEQ multiplex PCR. Of fewer than 20,000 clones in the sample, around 97% are singletons; the top ten hold approximately 0.57%. V was shortened by 5 bases and J by 5 bases, with 12 bases between the two germline ends. The CDR3 spans 13 residues. CDR1 and CDR2 (germline): SGHTA, FQGNSA. The data stem from a study of monozygotic twins with cystic fibrosis. Study overall: With roughly 16 PCR cycles, barcoded libraries came from about 2.9 micrograms of fragmented DNA. Study conclusions and caveats: No link emerged between shared CDR3 counts and age, concordance or severity. J usage was most co-twin-similar in 8 of 16 pairs, V in 13. Median Simpson clonality of about 0.01 suggested naive T cells predominated.

Sequenced input: blood. This receptor was obtained from a girl under 10 years old with cystic fibrosis. The chain joins TRBV7-2 to TRBJ2-5; tentatively, D is TRBD2 (5 bases). CDR3 sequence reads: CASSRAGGETQYF. The DNA of the CDR3 is TGTGCCAGCAGCCGGGCGGGCGGGGAGACCCAGTACTTC.